The 3 T cell receptor beta chains below were found in one sample sequenced in a study of vaccination and CD4 T cells after COVID-19. These receptors' antigens are unknown. The treatment here: approximately nine-day PBMC culture with coronavirus spike peptide pools or control peptides (ViraFEST assay). The Oncomine TCR Beta short-read assay sequenced DNA from cultured CD4+ T cells. From the PCR reads, TCRdb called clonotypes with MiXCR, one entry per CDR3 protein. The sample lists 20,000 to 25,000 distinct CDR3 sequences, roughly 60% occurring once. The specimen comprised CD4+ T cells from blood, cultured in vitro, sampled before SARS-CoV-2 vaccination. These receptors originate from a human donor who received a COVID-19 vaccine.

This clonotype was observed a few times. The V and J genes are TRBV6-1 and TRBJ1-3; D gene unclear. Germline CDR1 MNHNS, CDR2 SASEGT. CDR3 length: 14 amino acids. V lost 6 bases, J lost 7 bases, and 16 bases lay in between. The CDR3 protein is CASRLELEGNTIYF. DNA of the CDR3: TGTGCCAGCAGACTTGAATTAGAGGGCAACACCATATATTTT.

The J gene is TRBJ2-5, the V gene TRBV7-2; the D is unclear. Trimming stripped 4 bases from V and 3 bases from J, with 9 bases between. The CDR3 runs 13 residues. Looked up from germline, CDR1 is SGHTA and CDR2 is FQGNSA. The CDR3 DNA is TGTGCCAGCAGCTCACCCCGGGAAGAGACCCAGTACTTC. Protein product: CASSSPREETQYF.

The genes are TRBV6-1 and TRBJ1-6; 9 positions match TRBD1. Trimming took 5 bases from V and 7 from J; bases not matched to a gene: 3. The CDR3 length is 14 residues. Germline assignment: CDR1 MNHNS and CDR2 SASEGT. CDR3 DNA: TGTGCCAGCAGTCAGGACAGGGGAAATTCACCCCTCCACTTT. Its translation: CASSQDRGNSPLHF.